One sample yielded the 4 T cell receptor beta chains listed below, sequenced in a study of sequential checkpoint blockade in melanoma. As for treatment: randomized to nivolumab then ipilimumab (arm A) or the reverse (arm B). TCRdb keeps only in-frame clones here, not all; method: immunoSEQ multiplex PCR. The sample carries under 4,000 clones, 45% to 65% recorded once. The specimen comprised CD8+ T cells sorted from blood (inferred from file names), sampled from a patient given nivolumab and ipilimumab in sequence. These receptors came from a human patient with melanoma. Some clones in this sample may be carry-over from other donors' samples.

The table lists this clone with a few counts. The chain combines TRBV7-8 with TRBJ2-7; TRBD2 agrees at 9 bases. V gave up 5 bases and J gave up 0 bases; unmatched junction bases: 11. Germline loops: CDR1 SGHVS, CDR2 FQNEAQ. The CDR3 extends over 17 amino acids. CDR3 DNA: TGTGCCAGCAGCAAATGGCCTAGCGGGGAAAGCTCCTACGAGCAGTACTTC. Translated: CASSKWPSGESSYEQYF. Full variable domain (remainder filled in from reference TRBV7-8 and TRBJ2-7): GAGVSQSPRYKVAKRGQDVALRCDPISGHVSLFWYQQALGQGPEFLTYFQNEAQLDKSGLPSDRFFAERPEGSVSTLKIQRTQQEDSAVYLCASSKWPSGESSYEQYFGPGTRLTVT.

This rearrangement joins TRBV6-5 to TRBJ1-2; 7 bases align to TRBD1. CDR1 is MNHEY and CDR2 is SVGAGI in the germline V gene. The CDR3 has 13 residues. J was trimmed by 1 base and V by 5 bases; bases with no gene match: 1. The CDR3 region is CASSRDSNYGYTF. Here the CDR3 DNA reads TGTGCCAGCAGTCGGGACAGTAACTATGGCTACACCTTC.

The chain couples TRBV9 to TRBJ2-7; TRBD1 agrees at 8 bases. The length of the CDR3 is 15 residues. Germline CDR1 and CDR2: SGDLS and YYNGEE. V shed 6 bases and J 7 bases; nucleotides not matched to a gene: 15. This chain's CDR3 is CASTPGGQGAVEQYF. DNA for the CDR3: TGTGCCAGCACCCCTGGAGGGCAGGGGGCGGTTGAGCAGTACTTC.

This chain joins TRBV4-3 and TRBJ2-3, with TRBD2 matching 8 bases. V was pared by 4 bases and J by 1 base, with 13 bases of the junction left unmatched. This CDR3 has 18 amino acids. CDR1 and CDR2 from the germline V gene are LGHNA and YSLEER. CDR3 sequence (DNA): TGCGCCAGCAGCCCAAGCGGAGGGTGGCGGGGGGGCACAGATACGCAGTATTTT. It yields the protein CASSPSGGWRGGTDTQYF.